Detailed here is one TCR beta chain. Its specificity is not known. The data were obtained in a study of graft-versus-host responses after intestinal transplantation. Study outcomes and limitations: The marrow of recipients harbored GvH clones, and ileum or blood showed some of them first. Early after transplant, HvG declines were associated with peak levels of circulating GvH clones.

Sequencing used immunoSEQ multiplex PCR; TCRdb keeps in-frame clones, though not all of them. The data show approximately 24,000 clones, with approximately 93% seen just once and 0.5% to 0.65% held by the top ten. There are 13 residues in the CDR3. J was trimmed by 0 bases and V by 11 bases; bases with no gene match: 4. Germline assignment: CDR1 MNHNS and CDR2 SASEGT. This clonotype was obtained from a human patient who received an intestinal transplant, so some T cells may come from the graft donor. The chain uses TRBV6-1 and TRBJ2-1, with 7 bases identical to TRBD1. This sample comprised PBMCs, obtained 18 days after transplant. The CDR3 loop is CALRGSSYNEQFF. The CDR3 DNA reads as TGTGCCCTCAGGGGGTCCTCCTACAATGAGCAGTTCTTC.